This passage covers 29 T cell receptor beta chains from one sample sequenced in a study of T cells after yellow fever vaccination. Using its own MiXCR run on the 5' RACE reads, TCRdb lists one record per CDR3 protein. The table has under 500,000 distinct CDR3 sequences, about 17% seen once. Here the sequenced sample was PBMCs, taken before the yellow fever booster vaccination. The receptor source for this set is a man aged 18 to 30 who received the YFV17D yellow fever vaccine.

Ten or more counts support this clonotype. The rearrangement joins TRBV5-1 to TRBJ1-1; 8 bases align to TRBD1. The CDR3 totals 14 residues. CDR1 is SGHRS, CDR2 YFSETQ, per germline. V dropped 1 base and J dropped 3; count of bases not matched to a gene: 2. CDR3 in amino acids: CASSLLQGDTEAFF. In nucleotides, the CDR3 is TGCGCCAGCAGCTTGTTACAGGGGGACACTGAAGCTTTCTTT.

The chain recombines TRBV7-9 with TRBJ2-1, with a possible D match to TRBD2 (5 bases). V was cut by 5 bases and J by 5 bases, with 10 bases left in between. Germline V CDR1 and CDR2: SEHNR, FQNEAQ (reference sequence). This CDR3 contains 13 residues. In DNA form, the CDR3 reads TGTGCCAGCAGCGGGAGAGAAAACAATGAGCAGTTCTTC. Amino acids: CASSGRENNEQFF.

This clonotype turned up a few times. The rearrangement links TRBV11-2 to TRBJ1-2; possibly TRBD1 for D (6 bases). V was cut by 3 bases and J by 4 bases, with 15 bases left in between. The CDR3 is 15 residues long. CDR1 and CDR2 (germline): SGHAT, FQNNGV. The CDR3 is CASSFLGGRGYGYTF. The CDR3 DNA sequence: TGTGCCAGCAGCTTCTTGGGGGGGCGAGGCTATGGCTACACCTTC. Based on the CDR3 plus reference TRBV11-2 and TRBJ1-2, the full variable domain is EAGVAQSPRYKIIEKRQSVAFWCNPISGHATLYWYQQILGQGPKLLIQFQNNGVVDDSQLPKDRFSAERLKGVDSTLKIQPAKLEDSAVYLCASSFLGGRGYGYTFGSGTRLTVV.

This clonotype was seen only a few times. J is TRBJ1-2 and V is TRBV29-1; D gene ambiguous. The CDR3 totals 14 residues. V gave up 3 bases and J gave up 1 base, with 12 bases separating them. Germline CDR1 is SQVTM and CDR2 is ANQGSEA. CDR3: CSVDLARSNYGYTF. CDR3 bases: TGCAGCGTTGATCTCGCCCGAAGTAACTATGGCTACACCTTC.

This clonotype was counted between two and nine times. The J gene is TRBJ2-5, the V gene TRBV7-8; D possibly uses TRBD1 or TRBD2 (6 bases each). The CDR3 consists of 14 residues. Germline assignment: CDR1 SGHVS and CDR2 FQNEAQ. The germline V and J ends were trimmed by 5 bases and 2 bases, with 12 bases remaining between them. CDR3 in DNA: TGTGCCAGCAGCCCTCGGGGGCGTCAAGAGACCCAGTACTTC. Translation: CASSPRGRQETQYF.

This rearrangement joins TRBV5-1 to TRBJ2-3, with TRBD2 identical over 8 bases. V shed 8 bases, J shed 2 bases, and the junction held 7 bases outside the gene matches. The germline gives CDR1 SGHRS, CDR2 YFSETQ. The CDR3 is made up of 14 amino acids. The chain's CDR3 is CASLLADYTDTQYF. The CDR3 DNA reads as TGCGCCAGTCTACTAGCGGACTACACAGATACGCAGTATTTT.

V gene TRBV20-1 combines with J gene TRBJ1-4; no reliable D call. Trimming removed 5 bases at V and 6 bases at J, with 16 bases between. The CDR3 is 14 amino acids. From germline, CDR1 is DFQATT and CDR2 SNEGSKA (reference sequence). In nucleotides, the CDR3 is TGCAGTGCTCCACCGCCCGGAAGAGATGAAAAACTGTTTTTT. It specifies CSAPPPGRDEKLFF.

V usage is TRBV6-2 or TRBV6-3 and J usage is TRBJ2-5; 9 bases are a match to TRBD2. The germline CDR1 and CDR2 sequences are MNHEY and SVGEGT. The CDR3 has 17 residues. V was clipped by 5 bases and J by 0 bases; unmatched bases: 10. CDR3 in amino acids: CASSLLTAGGYQETQYF. CDR3 nucleotides: TGTGCCAGCAGTCTACTTACAGCGGGGGGCTACCAAGAGACCCAGTACTTC.

In this sample, this clonotype turned up a few times. The gene calls are TRBV7-2 and TRBJ1-2; D is perhaps TRBD1 (5 bases). CDR1 is SGHTA, CDR2 FQGNSA, per germline. CDR3 size: 17 residues. Deletions cut 5 bases from V and 0 bases from J, with 19 bases between. The CDR3 region is CASSPVPRDVANYGYTF. Written as DNA, the CDR3 is TGTGCCAGCAGCCCTGTCCCGCGGGACGTAGCTAACTATGGCTACACCTTC. The full variable domain, completed using reference TRBV7-2 and TRBJ1-2, is GAGVSQSPSNKVTEKGKDVELRCDPISGHTALYWYRQSLGQGLEFLIYFQGNSAPDKSGLPSDRFSAERTGGSVSTLTIQRTQQEDSAVYLCASSPVPRDVANYGYTFGSGTRLTVV.

This clonotype was seen many times. J is TRBJ2-7 and V is TRBV5-6; unclear D gene. V was pared by 5 bases and J by 5 bases, with 14 bases between. Germline CDR1 and CDR2: SGHDT and YYEEEE. The CDR3 consists of 13 residues. In DNA, the CDR3 is TGTGCCAGCAGATCCAGTCGCATTCACGAGCAGTACGTC. It encodes CASRSSRIHEQYV.

In its sample, this clonotype was seen a few times. This chain connects TRBV12-3 or TRBV12-4 to TRBJ1-6; no clear D. The CDR3 sequence is 13 residues long. V shed 2 bases and J shed 9 bases, with 8 bases lying between them. CDR3 region: CASSLRPPSPLHF. The DNA of the CDR3 is TGTGCCAGCAGTTTAAGGCCCCCTTCACCCCTCCACTTT.

The chain recombines TRBV20-1 with TRBJ2-5; perhaps TRBD2 as D (6 bases). The germline V gene has CDR1 DFQATT and CDR2 SNEGSKA (reference sequence). CDR3 length equals 14 residues. Trimming pared 6 bases from V and 1 base from J, leaving 15 bases between. The CDR3 protein is CSARRAATQETQYF. The CDR3 DNA follows: TGCAGTGCGAGGAGGGCGGCAACCCAAGAGACCCAGTACTTC.

This clonotype was counted many times. The V gene is TRBV12-3 or TRBV12-4, the J gene TRBJ1-5; TRBD1 is a possible D gene (6 bases). The V end was cut by 5 bases, the J end by 5 bases, with 13 bases between. CDR3 length equals 14 residues. DNA of the CDR3: TGTGCCAGCAGTCCCCAGGGGACGGATCAGCCCCAGCATTTT. Translation: CASSPQGTDQPQHF.

Points on this clonotype: It may be a read error: a sequence one base away is much more abundant. The genes are TRBV29-1 and TRBJ2-5; the match to TRBD2 covers 7 bases. Germline CDR1 reads SQVTM; CDR2 reads ANQGSEA. This CDR3 comprises 13 residues. The V segment lost 4 bases and the J segment 4 bases; nucleotides outside the gene matches: 6. The CDR3 here is CSVGSVAGETQYF. CDR3 DNA sequence: TGCAGCGTTGGGTCAGTAGCGGGAGAGACCCAGTACTTC.

Concerning this clonotype itself: It may be a read error: a sequence one base away is much more abundant. The V gene is TRBV29-1, the J gene TRBJ2-5; D not resolved. CDR3 length equals 10 residues. V lost 2 bases to trimming and J lost 2 bases, with 0 bases between them. Germline V gene sequence: CDR1 SQVTM, CDR2 ANQGSEA. Written as DNA, the CDR3 is TGCAGCGTTGAACAAGAGACCCAGTACTTC. Encoded protein: CSVEQETQYF.

The V and J genes are TRBV7-9 and TRBJ2-2, with 7 bases fitting TRBD2. V lost 2 bases to trimming and J lost 5 bases; unmatched junction nucleotides: 5. The CDR3 length is 15 residues. Per the germline V gene, CDR1 is SEHNR and CDR2 is FQNEAQ (reference sequence). The CDR3 reads CASSLRLGGTGELFF. CDR3 bases: TGTGCCAGCAGCTTACGGCTCGGGGGGACCGGGGAGCTGTTTTTT.

This clonotype appeared a few times. The chain couples TRBV4-3 to TRBJ1-1; 7 positions agree with TRBD1. J gave up 3 bases and V 3 bases, and 4 bases lay outside the gene matches. Germline lookup yields CDR1 LGHNA and CDR2 YSLEER. This CDR3 contains 14 residues. The CDR3 bases are TGCGCCAGCAGCCATCCCGACAGGGACACTGAAGCTTTCTTT. As protein: CASSHPDRDTEAFF.

Many counts were recorded for this clonotype. This chain joins TRBV7-2 and TRBJ2-3; D is undetermined. Germline V gene data show CDR1 as SGHTA and CDR2 as FQGNSA. V dropped 5 bases and J dropped 5 bases, with 8 bases sitting between them. The CDR3 has 12 residues. The CDR3 region is CASSPQRDTQYF. DNA of the CDR3: TGTGCCAGCAGCCCCCAGCGAGATACGCAGTATTTT.

The rearrangement uses TRBV7-9 and TRBJ2-7; the D gene is possibly TRBD1 (5 bases). The CDR3 has 13 amino acids. The V end lost 2 bases, the J end lost 5 bases, and 10 bases lay between the germline ends. Germline V gives CDR1 SEHNR, CDR2 FQNEAQ (reference sequence). This CDR3 reads CASSLKGWDEQYF. CDR3 coding DNA: TGTGCCAGCAGCTTAAAGGGGTGGGACGAGCAGTACTTC.

This clonotype was counted a few times. This chain links TRBV4-3 with TRBJ2-2; 8 nucleotides align to TRBD2. The V and J ends lost 1 base and 7 bases, in that order; junction bases with no gene match: 5. Germline V gives CDR1 LGHNA, CDR2 YSLEER. This CDR3 contains 15 residues. This CDR3 is CASSQAGGAIGELFF. In DNA form, the CDR3 reads TGCGCCAGCAGCCAAGCCGGGGGGGCCATCGGGGAGCTGTTTTTT.

J is TRBJ2-7 and V is TRBV14, with D maybe TRBD1 (5 bases). CDR3 size: 13 residues. Germline CDR1 is SGHDN and CDR2 is FVKESK. The V end was cut by 4 bases, the J end by 3 bases, with 10 bases between. In nucleotides, the CDR3 is TGTGCCAGCAGCCGTCGACAGCTCTACGAGCAGTACGTC. Translated: CASSRRQLYEQYV.

This clonotype occurred a few times. J is TRBJ1-1 and V is TRBV29-1; the D is unclear. This CDR3 has 11 residues. Germline V lookup: CDR1 SQVTM, CDR2 ANQGSEA. Trimming took 7 bases from V and 1 from J, leaving 7 bases between them. This CDR3 reads CSAFRNTEAFF. Written as DNA, the CDR3 is TGCAGCGCGTTCAGGAACACTGAAGCTTTCTTT. Together with reference TRBV29-1 and TRBJ1-1, the CDR3 gives the full variable domain: SAVISQKPSRDICQRGTSLTIQCQVDSQVTMMFWYRQQPGQSLTLIATANQGSEATYESGFVIDKFPISRPNLTFSTLTVSNMSPEDSSIYLCSAFRNTEAFFGQGTRLTVV.

The V and J genes are TRBV2 and TRBJ2-5, with D perhaps matching TRBD2 (6 bases). The CDR3 contains 13 residues. V gave up 6 bases and J gave up 5 bases, with 13 bases separating them. Germline V gene sequence: CDR1 SNHLY, CDR2 FYNNEI. The CDR3 nucleotides are TGTGCCAGCAGAGAGACGGGAGCTGAGACCCAGTACTTC. Encoded protein: CASRETGAETQYF. The complete variable domain, with remaining parts taken from reference TRBV2 and TRBJ2-5, reads EPEVTQTPSHQVTQMGQEVILRCVPISNHLYFYWYRQILGQKVEFLVSFYNNEISEKSEIFDDQFSVERPDGSNFTLKIRSTKLEDSAMYFCASRETGAETQYFGPGTRLLVL.

This clonotype was seen a few times. The rearrangement joins TRBV20-1 to TRBJ1-1; D is possibly TRBD1 (5 bases). CDR3 length: 16 amino acids. V lost 0 bases, J lost 5 bases, and 19 bases lay in between. From germline, CDR1 is DFQATT and CDR2 SNEGSKA (reference sequence). CDR3 nucleotide sequence: TGCAGTGCTAGAGATCATAAGGGGTTGCCACCAACTGAAGCTTTCTTT. Its protein is CSARDHKGLPPTEAFF.

This clonotype was seen a few times. J is TRBJ2-2 and V is TRBV10-2; 9 bases are shared with TRBD2. The trim removed 5 bases at V and 4 bases at J, leaving 8 bases unmatched. The CDR3 runs to 16 residues. The germline gives CDR1 WSHSY, CDR2 SAAADI. CDR3 sequence: CASSFGAGGLTGELFF. The CDR3, as DNA: TGCGCCAGCAGTTTCGGAGCGGGGGGCCTCACCGGGGAGCTGTTTTTT.

CDR3 protein: CAISASGHRGNTIYF. CDR3 nucleotide sequence: TGTGCCATCAGTGCCTCGGGACACCGTGGAAACACCATATATTTT. The chain has TRBV10-3 and TRBJ1-3; D is possibly TRBD1 (6 bases). Per germline, CDR1 ENHRY and CDR2 SYGVKD. Trimming cost V 4 bases and J 3 bases, with 13 bases left between them. The CDR3 extends over 15 amino acids.

The chain has TRBV10-2 and TRBJ2-1, with TRBD2 matching over 8 bases. Germline CDR1 WSHSY, CDR2 SAAADI. The CDR3 length is 15 residues. The ends lost 2 bases at V and 5 bases at J; junction bases unmatched: 5. CDR3: CASSEERGRHNEQFF. In DNA, the CDR3 is TGCGCCAGCAGTGAGGAGCGGGGGCGACACAATGAGCAGTTCTTC.

The CDR3 nucleotides are TGCGCCAGCAGCGAGGGACAGACAAATGGCTACACCTTC. It is translated as CASSEGQTNGYTF. The rearrangement links TRBV5-1 to TRBJ1-2; 7 positions match TRBD1. Germline trimming cut 4 bases from V and 6 bases from J; bases unmatched to any gene: 6. CDR1 is SGHRS, CDR2 YFSETQ, per germline. The CDR3 is made up of 13 amino acids.

In this sample, this clonotype turned up many times. The rearrangement joins TRBV4-2 to TRBJ1-5; D may be TRBD1 (6 bases). Germline CDR1 LGHNA, CDR2 YNFKEQ. V was shortened by 0 bases and J by 3 bases, with 18 bases between the two germline ends. This CDR3 region has 18 residues. The CDR3 coding sequence is TGTGCCAGCAGCCAAGATTGGATAGGGGGTGAGGACAATCAGCCCCAGCATTTT. This sequence encodes CASSQDWIGGEDNQPQHF.